Presented here are 13 T cell receptor beta chains from one specimen sequenced in a study of T cell changes during pregnancy in multiple sclerosis. TCRdb's table, derived via immunoSEQ multiplex PCR, lists solely in-frame clones and lacks some. The data hold approximately 54,000 clones, with more than 85% observed a single time. The sequencing used peripheral blood, collected after pregnancy. The receptors shown here come from a female donor in good health, enrolled as a control in a pregnancy study.

This clone was seen just once. The V and J genes are TRBV14 and TRBJ1-4, with D possibly being TRBD1 (5 bases). Trimming stripped 0 bases from V and 7 bases from J, with 12 bases between. Germline V gene data show CDR1 as SGHDN and CDR2 as FVKESK. This CDR3 comprises 15 residues. The CDR3 spells CASSQDLDQGEKLFF. The CDR3 region has the DNA TGTGCCAGCAGCCAAGATCTGGATCAGGGTGAAAAACTGTTTTTT.

The chain couples TRBV6-5 to TRBJ2-2; the D gene is possibly TRBD1 (6 bases). CDR1 is MNHEY, CDR2 SVGAGI, per germline. Trimming cost V 7 bases and J 6 bases, with 9 bases left between them. The CDR3 covers 12 residues. The CDR3 region is CASTKGAGELFF. DNA of the CDR3: TGTGCCAGCACCAAGGGGGCCGGGGAGCTGTTTTTT.

The genes are TRBV25-1 and TRBJ1-2; a possible D gene is TRBD1 (5 bases). The germline V and J ends were trimmed by 3 bases and 2 bases, with 7 bases remaining between them. Germline CDR1 is MGHDK and CDR2 is SYGVNS. This CDR3 comprises 13 residues. CDR3 in amino acids: CASSDRENYGYTF. CDR3 in DNA: TGTGCCAGCAGTGACAGGGAAAACTATGGCTACACCTTC.

V usage is TRBV9 and J usage is TRBJ2-7; D is possibly TRBD1 (5 bases). Trimming stripped 0 bases from V and 2 bases from J, with 9 bases between. CDR1 SGDLS and CDR2 YYNGEE come from the germline V gene. This CDR3 has 14 residues. DNA for the CDR3: TGTGCCAGCAGCGTAGATGGGGCGACCTACGAGCAGTACTTC. Residues: CASSVDGATYEQYF.

The V and J genes are TRBV19 and TRBJ1-3; TRBD1 is a possible D gene (6 bases). The germline V gene has CDR1 LNHDA and CDR2 SQIVND (reference sequence). Trimming pared 5 bases from V and 3 bases from J, leaving 8 bases between. CDR3 size: 13 residues. The CDR3 reads CASSRGGGNTIYF. CDR3 DNA sequence: TGTGCCAGTAGTCGAGGGGGTGGAAACACCATATATTTT.

Points on this clone: Other DNA sequences within the sample encode an identical CDR3. The V and J genes are TRBV10-2 and TRBJ2-7, with a weak D call TRBD1 (5 bases). Germline CDR1 and CDR2: WSHSY and SAAADI. This CDR3 is 14 amino acids long. V was pared by 0 bases and J by 2 bases, with 8 bases between. The CDR3 DNA is TGCGCCAGCAGTGAGTCATGGGGCCCCTACGAGCAGTACTTC. It specifies CASSESWGPYEQYF.

The V and J genes are TRBV18 and TRBJ2-5; 7 bases agree with TRBD1. The V and J ends lost 1 base and 3 bases, in that order; junction bases with no gene match: 5. Germline-derived CDR1 and CDR2 are KGHSH and LQKENI. The CDR3 is made up of 15 amino acids. CDR3 loop: CASSPQTGLEETQYF. In DNA form, the CDR3 reads TGTGCCAGCTCACCACAGACAGGGCTGGAAGAGACCCAGTACTTC.

The rearrangement uses TRBV7-8 and TRBJ2-5, with D possibly TRBD1 on 5 matching bases. CDR1 and CDR2 from the germline V gene are SGHVS and FQNEAQ. This CDR3 contains 17 residues. V was clipped by 3 bases and J by 2 bases, with 19 bases between them. For the CDR3, the DNA is TGTGCCAGCAGCTTGTGGGGTTGGGGCCGCAATCAAGAGACCCAGTACTTC. Translation gives CASSLWGWGRNQETQYF.

The chain recombines TRBV7-2 with TRBJ2-5; D is undetermined. CDR1 is SGHTA, CDR2 FQGNSA, per germline. The CDR3 is 12 amino acids. The V and J ends lost 4 bases and 4 bases respectively, with 7 bases between them. This CDR3 is CASSSPRETQYF. The CDR3 DNA reads TGTGCCAGCAGCTCCCCCCGAGAGACCCAGTACTTC. Based on the CDR3 plus reference TRBV7-2 and TRBJ2-5, the full variable domain is GAGVSQSPSNKVTEKGKDVELRCDPISGHTALYWYRQSLGQGLEFLIYFQGNSAPDKSGLPSDRFSAERTGGSVSTLTIQRTQQEDSAVYLCASSSPRETQYFGPGTRLLVL.

This chain uses TRBV6-5 with TRBJ2-4; weak D call: TRBD2 (6 bases). CDR1 MNHEY and CDR2 SVGAGI come from the germline V gene. The CDR3 contains 14 residues. The V end was cut by 6 bases, the J end by 7 bases, with 16 bases between. CDR3 protein: CASSSRAGGNIQYF. In nucleotides, the CDR3 is TGTGCCAGCAGCAGCCGGGCCGGGGGTAACATTCAGTACTTC.

The genes are TRBV18 and TRBJ1-3, with D uncertain. The V gene lost 2 bases and the J gene lost 0 bases, with 8 bases spanning the gap. The germline V gene has CDR1 KGHSH and CDR2 LQKENI. The CDR3 is made up of 15 amino acids. The CDR3 is CASSPTVVSGNTIYF. The DNA of the CDR3 is TGTGCCAGCTCACCAACGGTAGTCTCTGGAAACACCATATATTTT.

V gene TRBV2 combines with J gene TRBJ1-5, with D possibly matching TRBD1 (6 bases). The CDR3 spans 13 residues. Germline V gene data show CDR1 as SNHLY and CDR2 as FYNNEI. V lost 7 bases and J lost 4, with 11 bases in between. The CDR3: CASMRDTNQPQHF. CDR3 in DNA: TGTGCCAGCATGAGGGACACAAATCAGCCCCAGCATTTT. The complete variable domain, with remaining parts taken from reference TRBV2 and TRBJ1-5, reads EPEVTQTPSHQVTQMGQEVILRCVPISNHLYFYWYRQILGQKVEFLVSFYNNEISEKSEIFDDQFSVERPDGSNFTLKIRSTKLEDSAMYFCASMRDTNQPQHFGDGTRLSIL.

The J gene is TRBJ2-1, the V gene TRBV19; D may be TRBD1 (6 bases). Trimming removed 4 bases at V and 1 base at J, with 17 bases between. The CDR3 loop spans 17 amino acids. Germline-derived CDR1 and CDR2 are LNHDA and SQIVND (reference sequence). The CDR3: CASSTLGDIASYNEQFF. The CDR3 DNA follows: TGTGCCAGTAGTACCCTGGGGGACATCGCATCCTACAATGAGCAGTTCTTC.